This section outlines one TCR beta chain sequence together with its context. Its target is not known. The entry originates in a study of shared clonotypes between healthy human individuals. V dropped 5 bases and J dropped 6 bases, with 10 bases sitting between them. There are 11 residues in the CDR3. Germline CDR1 DFQATT, CDR2 SNEGSKA (reference sequence). The study's findings and limits: Relative to memory subsets, naive subsets generally showed larger estimated richness.

There were no recent acute infections or vaccinations among the donors, who were healthy HIV-negative adults. The method was immunoSEQ multiplex PCR; TCRdb's version includes in-frame clones alone and lacks a portion of them. Of approximately 1.5 million clones detected, approximately 98.5% appear once; the ten largest clones hold under 0.45%. Sequencing was carried out using naive CD4+ T cells sorted from blood. The subset here: CD45RA+ positively selected. The receptor comes from a man aged 30-40 years in good health. The V and J genes are TRBV20-1 and TRBJ1-1; unclear D gene. The CDR3: CSAPHGAEAFF. The CDR3, as DNA: TGCAGTGCTCCGCACGGGGCTGAAGCTTTCTTT.